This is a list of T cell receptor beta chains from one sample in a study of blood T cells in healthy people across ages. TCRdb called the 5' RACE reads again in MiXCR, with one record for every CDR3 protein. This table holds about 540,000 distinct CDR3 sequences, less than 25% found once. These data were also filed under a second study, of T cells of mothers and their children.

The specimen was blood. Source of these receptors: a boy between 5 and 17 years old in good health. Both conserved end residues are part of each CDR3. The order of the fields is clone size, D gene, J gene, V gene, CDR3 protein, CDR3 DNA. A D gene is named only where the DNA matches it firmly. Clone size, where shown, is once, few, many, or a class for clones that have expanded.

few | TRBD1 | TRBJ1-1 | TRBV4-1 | CASSQDGSGGVNTEAFF | TGCGCCAGCAGCCAAGATGGTTCAGGGGGGGTGAACACTGAAGCTTTCTTT
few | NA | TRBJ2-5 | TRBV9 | CASSVDGGGIETQYF | TGTGCCAGCAGCGTAGATGGGGGAGGAATAGAGACCCAGTACTTC
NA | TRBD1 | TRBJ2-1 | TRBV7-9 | CASSPGQTNEQFF | TGTGCCAGCAGCCCGGGACAGACCAATGAGCAGTTCTTC
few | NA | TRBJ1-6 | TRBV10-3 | CAISEDLSSYNSPLHF | TGTGCCATCAGTGAAGACTTAAGCTCCTATAATTCACCCCTCCACTTT
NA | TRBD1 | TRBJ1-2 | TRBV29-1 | CSVDTGGLDGYTF | TGCAGCGTTGACACAGGGGGTTTGGATGGCTACACCTTC
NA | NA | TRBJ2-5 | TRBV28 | CASSLWVGGGLETQYF | TGTGCCAGCAGCTTGTGGGTCGGAGGGGGCCTGGAGACCCAGTACTTC
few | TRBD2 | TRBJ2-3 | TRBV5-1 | CASSSAGRSTDTQYF | TGCGCCAGCAGCTCAGCGGGGAGAAGCACAGATACGCAGTATTTT
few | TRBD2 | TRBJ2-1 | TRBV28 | CASSVETSGAYNEQFF | TGTGCCAGCAGTGTCGAGACTAGCGGGGCCTATAATGAGCAGTTCTTC
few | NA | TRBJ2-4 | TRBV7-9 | CASSPRGIAKNIQYF | TGTGCCAGCAGCCCCAGGGGAATAGCCAAAAACATTCAGTACTTC
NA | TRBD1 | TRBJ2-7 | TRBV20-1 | CSARSEGTGGGEQYF | TGCAGTGCTAGATCGGAAGGGACAGGGGGAGGCGAGCAGTACTTC
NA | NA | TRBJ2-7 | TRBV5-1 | CASSLPITSGYEQYF | TGCGCCAGCAGCCTGCCAATTACATCGGGTTACGAGCAGTACTTC
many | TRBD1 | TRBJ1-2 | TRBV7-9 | CASSSAGTGAYGYTF | TGTGCCAGCAGTTCGGCCGGGACAGGGGCCTATGGCTACACCTTC
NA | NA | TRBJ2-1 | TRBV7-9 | CASSFAGGYDEQFF | TGTGCCAGCAGTTTTGCAGGGGGGTACGATGAGCAGTTCTTC
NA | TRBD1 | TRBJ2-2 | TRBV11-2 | CASSLVWGTGGTGELFF | TGTGCCAGCAGCTTAGTCTGGGGGACAGGGGGCACCGGGGAGCTGTTTTTT
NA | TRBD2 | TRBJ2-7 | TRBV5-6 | CASSTGTKTYEQYF | TGTGCCAGCAGCACCGGGACTAAAACCTACGAGCAGTACTTC
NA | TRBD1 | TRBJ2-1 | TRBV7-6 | CASSLAKTKDRGSLNEQFF | TGTGCCAGCAGCTTAGCCAAGACTAAGGACAGGGGATCTCTCAATGAGCAGTTCTTC
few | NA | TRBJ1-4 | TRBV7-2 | CASSLTGLDSARGEKLFF | TGTGCCAGCAGCTTGACGGGCCTGGATAGTGCAAGGGGTGAAAAACTGTTTTTT
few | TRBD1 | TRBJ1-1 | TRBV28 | CASSAGGLENTEAFF | TGTGCCAGCAGCGCAGGGGGCCTCGAGAACACTGAAGCTTTCTTT
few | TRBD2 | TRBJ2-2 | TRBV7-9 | CVSSLAGQARTGELFF | TGTGTCAGCAGCTTAGCGGGTCAGGCTCGGACCGGGGAGCTGTTTTTT
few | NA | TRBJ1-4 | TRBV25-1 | CASSDGTTTNEKLFF | TGTGCCAGCAGTGACGGGACAACAACTAATGAAAAACTGTTTTTT
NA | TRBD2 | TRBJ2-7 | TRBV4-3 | CASSPRTSGSLYEQYF | TGCGCCAGCAGCCCCAGGACTAGCGGGAGCCTCTACGAGCAGTACTTC
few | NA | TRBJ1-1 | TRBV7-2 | CASSLVVEMRAFF | TGTGCCAGCAGCTTAGTAGTCGAGATGCGGGCTTTCTTT
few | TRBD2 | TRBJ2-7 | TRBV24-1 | CAIGGGEYEQYF | TGTGCCATCGGTGGGGGGGAGTACGAGCAGTACTTC
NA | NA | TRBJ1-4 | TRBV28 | CASSSGRAYNEKLFF | TGTGCCAGCAGCTCAGGACGGGCCTATAATGAAAAACTGTTTTTT
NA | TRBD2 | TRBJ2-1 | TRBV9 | CASSVGVAGESGEQFF | TGTGCCAGCAGCGTAGGGGTAGCGGGAGAGTCCGGGGAGCAGTTCTTC
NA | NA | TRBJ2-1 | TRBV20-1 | CSATQANEQFF | TGCAGTGCTACCCAGGCCAATGAGCAGTTCTTC
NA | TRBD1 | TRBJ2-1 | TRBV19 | CASSYRDRDFNEQFF | TGTGCCAGTAGTTACCGGGACAGGGATTTCAATGAGCAGTTCTTC
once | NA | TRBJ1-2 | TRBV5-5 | CASSFVPARGGYTF | TGTGCCAGCAGCTTCGTTCCCGCTCGGGGTGGCTACACCTTC
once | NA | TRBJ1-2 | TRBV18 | CASSPNGNYGYTF | TGTGCCAGCTCACCAAATGGGAACTATGGCTACACCTTC
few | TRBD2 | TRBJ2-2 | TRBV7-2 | CASSLGLTGGHRELFF | TGTGCCAGCAGCTTAGGCCTCACGGGGGGGCACCGGGAGCTGTTTTTT
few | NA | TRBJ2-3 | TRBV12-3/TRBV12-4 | CAILAGNTDTQYF | TGTGCCATCCTGGCAGGGAACACAGATACGCAGTATTTT
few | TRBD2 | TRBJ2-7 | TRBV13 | CASSSGLAGGGYEQYF | TGTGCCAGCAGCTCGGGACTAGCGGGAGGGGGCTACGAGCAGTACTTC
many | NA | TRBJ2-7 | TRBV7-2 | CASSLVPGTYEQYF | TGTGCCAGCAGCTTAGTGCCAGGGACGTACGAGCAGTACTTC
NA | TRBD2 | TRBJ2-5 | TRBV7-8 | CASSSGVGGGAPGQYF | TGTGCCAGCAGCTCCGGGGTCGGCGGGGGGGCCCCAGGACAGTACTTC
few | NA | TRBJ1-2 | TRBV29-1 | CSAKGLYGYTF | TGCAGCGCGAAGGGACTGTATGGCTACACCTTC
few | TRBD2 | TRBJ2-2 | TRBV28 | CASSLLGGSRTGELFF | TGTGCCAGCAGTTTACTGGGCGGGAGTCGGACCGGGGAGCTGTTTTTT
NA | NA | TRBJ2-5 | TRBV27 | CASSPRDNWGETQYF | TGTGCCAGCAGTCCCCGGGACAATTGGGGAGAGACCCAGTACTTC
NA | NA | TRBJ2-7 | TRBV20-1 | CSAGDYEQYF | TGCAGTGCTGGGGATTACGAGCAGTACTTC
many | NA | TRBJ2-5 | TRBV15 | CATMPGVAETQYF | TGTGCCACCATGCCAGGGGTTGCTGAGACCCAGTACTTC
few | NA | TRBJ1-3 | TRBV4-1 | CASSQEAGRLPGNTIYF | TGCGCCAGCAGCCAAGAGGCAGGGAGACTACCTGGAAACACCATATATTTT
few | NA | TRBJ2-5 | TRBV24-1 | CATSDIVSGPETQYF | TGTGCCACCAGTGATATCGTTTCGGGGCCAGAGACCCAGTACTTC
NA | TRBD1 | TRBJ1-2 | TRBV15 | CATSSTRGYYGYTF | TGTGCCACCAGCAGTACCAGGGGGTACTATGGCTACACCTTC
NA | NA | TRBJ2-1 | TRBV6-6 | CASSYSIIGSGSSYNEQFF | TGTGCCAGCAGTTACTCGATTATAGGCAGCGGAAGCTCCTACAATGAGCAGTTCTTC
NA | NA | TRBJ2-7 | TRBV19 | CASSTAWANEQYF | TGTGCCAGTAGTACGGCGTGGGCGAACGAGCAGTACTTC
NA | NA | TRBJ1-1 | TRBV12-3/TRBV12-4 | CATTQGNTEAFF | TGTGCCACAACCCAGGGGAACACTGAAGCTTTCTTT
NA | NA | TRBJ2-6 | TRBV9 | CASSDTLPNVLTF | TGTGCCAGCAGCGACACCCTACCCAACGTCCTGACTTTC
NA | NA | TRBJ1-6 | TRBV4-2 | CASSQVSGGQGHSPLHF | TGTGCCAGCAGCCAAGTTTCGGGCGGCCAGGGCCATTCACCCCTCCACTTT
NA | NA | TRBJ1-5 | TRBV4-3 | CASSQDPDRRPQHF | TGCGCCAGCAGCCAAGACCCGGACCGCCGGCCCCAGCATTTT
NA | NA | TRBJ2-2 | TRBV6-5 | CASSYSGSRNTGELFF | TGTGCCAGCAGTTACTCGGGCAGCCGAAACACCGGGGAGCTGTTTTTT
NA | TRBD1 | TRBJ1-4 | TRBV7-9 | CASSLTGGGEKLFF | TGTGCCAGCAGCTTGACAGGGGGCGGTGAAAAACTGTTTTTT
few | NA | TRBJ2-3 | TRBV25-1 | CASSVRAASTDTQYF | TGTGCCAGCAGTGTCCGGGCCGCGTCCACAGATACGCAGTATTTT
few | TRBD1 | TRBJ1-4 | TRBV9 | CASSSGQGVLNEKLFF | TGTGCCAGCAGCTCGGGACAGGGGGTTTTAAATGAAAAACTGTTTTTT
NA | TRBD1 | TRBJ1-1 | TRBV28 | CASSPDRGLWNTEAFF | TGTGCCAGCAGCCCGGACAGGGGGCTTTGGAACACTGAAGCTTTCTTT
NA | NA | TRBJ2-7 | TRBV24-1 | CATSDLAEGALYF | TGTGCCACCAGTGATTTGGCGGAGGGGGCTCTGTACTTC